The 17 T cell receptor beta chains presented below share a single source sample, sequenced in a study of blood T cell repertoires in COVID-19. Assay used: immunoSEQ multiplex PCR; TCRdb lists only in-frame clones, some missing. This table holds roughly 220,000 clones, approximately 86% found once. Sequencing was performed on PBMCs or T cells enriched from blood (not recorded which). These receptors all come from a woman in her fifties or sixties with acute COVID-19.

Points on this clone: The same CDR3 arises from other DNA sequences in this sample as well. The chain combines TRBV19 with TRBJ2-1; D gene uncertain. Germline lookup yields CDR1 LNHDA and CDR2 SQIVND (reference sequence). This CDR3 spans 13 amino acids. Between the trimmed V and J ends, which lost 1 base and 5 bases, there was a span of 6 bases. Written as DNA, the CDR3 is TGTGCCAGTAGTATAGGTCAGAACAATGAGCAGTTCTTC. Its translation: CASSIGQNNEQFF.

This clone is medium-sized (0.01 to 0.1%) by share. The chain couples TRBV28 to TRBJ2-1; D may be TRBD1 (5 bases). This CDR3 is built from 11 residues. Trimming pared 5 bases from V and 9 bases from J, leaving 8 bases between. In germline, CDR1 is MDHEN, CDR2 SYDVKM. The CDR3 loop reads CASSPQGEQFF. As DNA, the CDR3 is TGTGCCAGCAGTCCCCAGGGTGAGCAGTTCTTC.

The chain joins TRBV27 to TRBJ2-7, with TRBD1 matching over 8 bases. This CDR3 has 17 residues. J lost 3 bases, V lost 0 bases, and 10 bases had no gene match. Germline lookup yields CDR1 MNHEY and CDR2 SMNVEV (reference sequence). CDR3 DNA: TGTGCCAGCAGTTTATCGAGGGGTGACAGGGGATTCTACGAGCAGTACTTC. Its protein product is CASSLSRGDRGFYEQYF.

J is TRBJ2-3 and V is TRBV9; TRBD2 matches 11 bases. Germline V gives CDR1 SGDLS, CDR2 YYNGEE. The length of the CDR3 is 16 residues. The trim removed 0 bases at V and 6 bases at J, leaving 6 bases unmatched. The CDR3 DNA reads as TGTGCCAGCAGCGTAGGTTTTAGCGGGAGGGTGGATACGCAGTATTTT. It translates to CASSVGFSGRVDTQYF. The complete variable domain, with remaining parts taken from reference TRBV9 and TRBJ2-3, reads DSGVTQTPKHLITATGQRVTLRCSPRSGDLSVYWYQQSLDQGLQFLIQYYNGEERAKGNILERFSAQQFPDLHSELNLSSLELGDSALYFCASSVGFSGRVDTQYFGPGTRLTVL.

This chain connects TRBV18 to TRBJ2-1; possibly TRBD1 for D (6 bases). Per the germline V gene, CDR1 is KGHSH and CDR2 is LQKENI. The CDR3 is 15 amino acids. V was clipped by 1 base and J by 0 bases, with 7 bases between them. The chain's CDR3 is CASSPRTVSYNEQFF. DNA for the CDR3: TGTGCCAGCTCACCACGGACAGTCTCCTACAATGAGCAGTTCTTC.

The V gene is TRBV3-1 (or the pseudogene TRBV3-2), the J gene TRBJ2-1, with a tentative D call TRBD1 (5 bases). The CDR3 loop spans 15 amino acids. Germline lookup yields CDR1 LGHDT and CDR2 YNNKEL (reference sequence). V dropped 0 bases and J dropped 8 bases, with 14 bases sitting between them. The CDR3 bases are TGTGCCAGCAGCCAAGATTGGTCCAGGGTCTATGAGCAGTTCTTC. Its translation is CASSQDWSRVYEQFF.

V and J are TRBV11-3 and TRBJ2-3, with no clear D. With 1 base removed from V and 2 bases from J, the gap between germline ends came to 13 bases. Germline V gene lookup returns CDR1 SGHNT and CDR2 YENEEA. The CDR3 is 16 amino acids. In DNA form, the CDR3 reads TGTGCCAGCAGCTTAGGTGGTGGCGGTAACACAGATACGCAGTATTTT. Its translation is CASSLGGGGNTDTQYF.

The V gene is TRBV10-3, the J gene TRBJ2-6, with D uncertain. With 8 bases removed from V and 4 bases from J, the gap between germline ends came to 21 bases. The CDR3 contains 17 residues. Germline-derived CDR1 and CDR2 are ENHRY and SYGVKD. CDR3 residues: CAIGLDGPTPGANVLTF. In DNA, the CDR3 is TGTGCCATCGGGCTGGATGGCCCCACCCCCGGGGCCAACGTCCTGACTTTC.

The chain carries TRBV2 and TRBJ1-5; the match to TRBD1 covers 7 bases. The CDR3 loop spans 17 amino acids. CDR1 is SNHLY, CDR2 FYNNEI, per germline. Trimming at V came to 2 bases and at J to 6 bases, leaving 13 bases not matched to a gene. CDR3 sequence reads: CASSESAGPGGTQPQHF. CDR3 DNA sequence: TGTGCCAGCAGTGAAAGCGCGGGGCCAGGGGGAACTCAGCCCCAGCATTTT.

Note on this clone: The limits of the CDR3 on the DNA are not certain, so only TCRdb's listed CDR3 is given. The V call is TRBV28, the J call TRBJ1-6; TRBD1 is the table's D call and was not checked against the DNA. Germline V gene data show CDR1 as MDHEN and CDR2 as SYDVKM. The CDR3 has 15 amino acids, counting both end residues. CDR3 residues: CASSSSTGFGSPLHF.

The V and J genes are TRBV27 and TRBJ1-2, with D perhaps matching TRBD1 (6 bases). From germline, CDR1 is MNHEY and CDR2 SMNVEV (reference sequence). The V gene lost 2 bases and the J gene lost 3 bases, with 13 bases spanning the gap. This CDR3 region has 15 residues. The CDR3 sequence: CASSLDSGGYYGYTF. The CDR3 coding sequence is TGTGCCAGCAGTTTAGATTCGGGGGGCTACTATGGCTACACCTTC.

V and J are TRBV7-9 and TRBJ1-1; a weak D match, TRBD1 (5 bases). Germline V gene data show CDR1 as SEHNR and CDR2 as FQNEAQ (reference sequence). The CDR3 is 15 amino acids. The germline V and J ends were trimmed by 2 bases and 2 bases, with 12 bases remaining between them. CDR3 sequence: CASSLMGGLNTEAFF. CDR3 coding DNA: TGTGCCAGCAGCTTAATGGGGGGTCTCAACACTGAAGCTTTCTTT.

The CDR3 protein is CASSVEGTGAEAFF. CDR3 nucleotides: TGTGCCAGCAGCGTAGAAGGGACAGGGGCTGAAGCTTTCTTT. The J gene is TRBJ1-1, the V gene TRBV9, with 10 bases fitting TRBD1. Germline lookup yields CDR1 SGDLS and CDR2 YYNGEE. CDR3 length: 14 residues. V trimming: 0 bases; J trimming: 6 bases; junction bases outside the gene matches: 2.

The CDR3 protein is CASSQRQSPYGYTF. The CDR3 DNA follows: TGTGCCAGCTCCCAAAGACAGAGTCCTTATGGCTACACCTTC. This chain joins TRBV18 and TRBJ1-2, with a tentative D call TRBD1 (5 bases). The CDR3 sequence is 14 residues long. The germline CDR1 and CDR2 sequences are KGHSH and LQKENI. Trimming left V 6 bases short and J 5 bases short, with 16 bases between.

This chain joins TRBV25-1 and TRBJ1-6, with D tentatively TRBD1 (5 bases). CDR1 and CDR2 from the germline V gene are MGHDK and SYGVNS. Trimming left V 4 bases short and J 7 bases short, with 8 bases between. CDR3 size: 13 residues. CDR3 nucleotide sequence: TGTGCCAGCAGTGGGCAGGGCAATTCACCCCTCCACTTT. Its translation: CASSGQGNSPLHF.

This rearrangement joins TRBV28 to TRBJ1-6; 7 bases are a match to TRBD1. This CDR3 has 18 amino acids. Germline V gives CDR1 MDHEN, CDR2 SYDVKM. Trimming removed 6 bases from V and 0 bases from J; junction bases left unmatched: 11. CDR3 bases: TGTGCCAGCAGCAACCATGGGGGACAGAGCTCCTATAATTCACCCCTCCACTTT. It translates to CASSNHGGQSSYNSPLHF.

This chain uses TRBV30 with TRBJ1-3; 8 positions match TRBD1. CDR3 length: 14 amino acids. CDR1 is GTSNPN, CDR2 SVGIG, per germline (reference sequence). V was pared by 3 bases and J by 0 bases, with 1 base of the junction left unmatched. The CDR3 here is CAWRTGGSGNTIYF. The CDR3 DNA is TGTGCCTGGAGAACAGGGGGCTCTGGAAACACCATATATTTT. Full variable domain (remainder filled in from reference TRBV30 and TRBJ1-3): SQTIHQWPATLVQPVGSPLSLECTVEGTSNPNLYWYRQAAGRGLQLLFYSVGIGQISSEVPQNLSASRPQDRQFILSSKKLLLSDSGFYLCAWRTGGSGNTIYFGEGSWLTVV.